This TCR beta chain came from a study of glioma-infiltrating T cells (dated by TCRdb to about 2016). For the wider study: The study sequenced TCR alpha- and beta-chain repertoires from glioma tissue, from non-neoplastic brain tissue and from matched peripheral blood mononuclear cells. Each tissue-infiltrating repertoire was compared with the same patient's peripheral blood repertoire to measure divergence between tissue and blood T-cell populations. Three low-grade glioma patients, fewer than 10 primary glioblastoma patients, and three non-glioma patients who contributed non-neoplastic brain tissue made up the paired cohort. Overall study results and their limits: VJ-independent divergence between tissue and blood was lower than expected in non-neoplastic patients but higher than expected in all gliomas, particularly low-grade gliomas. Group comparisons rested on small numbers: three non-neoplastic, three low-grade glioma and several glioblastoma patients. Very few CDR3 sequences were shared between tissue and blood, attributed to high CDR3 diversity and limited sampling.

The iRepertoire nested amplicon-rescue multiplex PCR (arm-PCR) platform was used to amplify TCR alpha and beta CDR3 regions from RNA. One-step reverse transcription and amplification used about 95-400 ng of tissue mRNA or PBMC total RNA as input. After bead purification, a secondary multiplex PCR added Illumina adapters, and libraries were gel-purified between 200 and 400 bp. Demultiplexing relied on internal 6-nucleotide barcodes carried by the libraries. Libraries were sequenced on an Illumina MiSeq with 2x220 or 2x250 nucleotide paired-end reads. As for how the authors treated the data: FLASH 1.2.11 was used to merge paired reads, and BWA-MEM then aligned the reads to the GRCh37 human genome before TRA and TRB reads were extracted. An IMGT-derived reference of cassette sequences and CDR3 motifs, with pseudogenes included, was used for V and J assignment. Reads were translated in three frames, and productive CDR3s were defined as those with a C...FGXG motif and no stop codons. Clonotypes were defined as unique combinations of V-J cassette pair and CDR3 amino acid sequence. Filtering of reads was based on Hamming distance, with the threshold set by the sequence error rate of each sample in mapped regions. TCRdb applied fastp at Q25 and MiXCR to the public reads, then kept only in-frame beta chains. Rows merge per CDR3 protein into single entries with the most common DNA and genes. None of the V and J calls come from the authors' own analysis; TCRdb made them. The sample profile shows about 130,000 distinct CDR3 sequences; around 25% of them were found once. The top ten constitute 27% of the sample.

In the germline V gene, CDR1 corresponds to SGHRS and CDR2 to YFSETQ. The CDR3, cysteine through phenylalanine, is 14 amino acids long. The CDR3 DNA has 42 bases and is translated from base 1. Turning to this clonotype: Its recognized antigen is unknown. One end of the junction does not line up with germline, which may come from a read error.

Sequenced: glioma tissue, nonneoplastic brain tissue, or PBMCs (not recorded which). The sequence derives from a human donor with low-grade glioma or glioblastoma, undergoing nonglioma brain surgery, or in good health (not recorded which). The chain links TRBV5-1 with TRBJ2-5, with no confident D gene call. The DNA reads as follows: TGCGCCAGCAGACAACAATACCCCCAAGAGACCCAGTATTTC. Its protein is CASRQQYPQETQYF. With all but the CDR3 taken from the reference TRBV5-1 and TRBJ2-5 genes, the full variable domain is: KAGVTQTPRYLIKTRGQQVTLSCSPISGHRSVSWYQQTPGQGLQFLFEYFSETQRNKGNFPGRFSGRQFSNSRSEMNVSTLELGDSALYLCASRQQYPQETQYFGPGTRLLVL.